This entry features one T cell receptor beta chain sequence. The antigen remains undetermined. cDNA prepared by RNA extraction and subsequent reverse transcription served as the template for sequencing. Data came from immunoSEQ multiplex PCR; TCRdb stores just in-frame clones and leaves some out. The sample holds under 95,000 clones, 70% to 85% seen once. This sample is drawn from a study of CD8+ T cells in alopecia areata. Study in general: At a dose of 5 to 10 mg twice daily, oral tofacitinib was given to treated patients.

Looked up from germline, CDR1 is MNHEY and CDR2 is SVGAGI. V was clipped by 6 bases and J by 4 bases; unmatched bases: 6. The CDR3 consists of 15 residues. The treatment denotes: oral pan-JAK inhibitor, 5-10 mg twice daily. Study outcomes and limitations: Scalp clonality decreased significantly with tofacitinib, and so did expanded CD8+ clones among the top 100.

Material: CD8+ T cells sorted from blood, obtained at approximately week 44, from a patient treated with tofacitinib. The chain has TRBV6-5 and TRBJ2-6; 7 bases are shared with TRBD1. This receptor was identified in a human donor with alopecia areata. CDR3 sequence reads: CASRGTAVGANVLTF. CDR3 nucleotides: TGTGCCAGCAGGGGGACAGCGGTCGGGGCCAACGTCCTGACTTTC.